These 20 T cell receptor beta chains were all obtained from the same sample, sequenced in a study of control samples from healthy donors and cancer patients. Profiling relied on immunoSEQ multiplex PCR, and the TCRdb table lists in-frame clones only, not all of them. The profile shows 120,000 to 150,000 clones, about 90% of them singletons. Source material: blood. Every receptor here comes from a man between 25 and 39 years old in good health.

V gene TRBV24-1 combines with J gene TRBJ2-1; 9 bases are shared with TRBD1. The CDR3 is 14 amino acids. Germline trimming cut 5 bases from V and 3 bases from J; bases unmatched to any gene: 1. Per the germline V gene, CDR1 is KGHDR and CDR2 is SFDVKD. The CDR3 sequence: CATSGGQGYNEQFF. The CDR3 DNA sequence: TGTGCCACCAGTGGGGGACAGGGCTACAATGAGCAGTTCTTC.

This clone appeared once. DNA of the CDR3: TGCGCCAGCAGTCCCTCCCCTGGACAGGGTATTTTCTATGGCTACACCTTC. Translated, it gives CASSPSPGQGIFYGYTF. The rearrangement uses TRBV5-1 and TRBJ1-2; 8 bases fit TRBD1. This CDR3 is 17 amino acids long. V lost 5 bases, J lost 4 bases, and 16 bases stayed unmatched. Germline V lookup: CDR1 SGHRS, CDR2 YFSETQ.

This chain uses TRBV7-6 with TRBJ1-5; TRBD1 agrees at 7 bases. V shed 2 bases, J shed 3 bases, and the junction held 7 bases outside the gene matches. Germline CDR1 is SGHVS and CDR2 is FNYEAQ. The CDR3 length is 16 residues. CDR3 bases: TGTGCCAGCAGCTTAACCTGGGACAGCCTCAATCAGCCCCAGCATTTT. This sequence encodes CASSLTWDSLNQPQHF.

The chain uses TRBV12-3 or TRBV12-4 and TRBJ1-2, with TRBD1 identical over 8 bases. Trimming at V came to 3 bases and at J to 7 bases, leaving 4 bases not matched to a gene. CDR3 length: 13 residues. The CDR3 DNA reads TGTGCCAGCAGTTTCGACAGGGGTTCTGGCTACACCTTC. Translating it yields CASSFDRGSGYTF.

The rearrangement links TRBV28 to TRBJ1-1; 8 bases are shared with TRBD1. This CDR3 contains 14 residues. Germline trimming cut 8 bases from V and 5 bases from J; bases unmatched to any gene: 10. Germline-derived CDR1 and CDR2 are MDHEN and SYDVKM. CDR3 residues: CASGLDRVLTEAFF. The CDR3 region has the DNA TGTGCCAGCGGACTGGACAGGGTACTTACTGAAGCTTTCTTT.

The chain links TRBV5-6 to TRBJ2-7; D may be TRBD1 or TRBD2 (5 bases each). Germline V gene sequence: CDR1 SGHDT, CDR2 YYEEEE. This CDR3 is built from 13 residues. Trimming pared 1 base from V and 3 bases from J, leaving 8 bases between. The CDR3 loop is CASSLLRGYEQYF. The CDR3 DNA follows: TGTGCCAGCAGCTTGCTGAGGGGCTACGAGCAGTACTTC.

V is TRBV9 and J is TRBJ2-3; 8 nucleotides match TRBD2. V was clipped by 0 bases and J by 6 bases; unmatched bases: 9. The CDR3 loop spans 16 amino acids. Germline CDR1 is SGDLS and CDR2 is YYNGEE. CDR3 protein: CASSVGGLAGGDTQYF. CDR3 DNA sequence: TGTGCCAGCAGCGTAGGGGGCCTAGCGGGTGGGGATACGCAGTATTTT.

This chain links TRBV10-1 with TRBJ2-5, with TRBD2 identical over 7 bases. Germline CDR1 reads WNHNN; CDR2 reads SYGVQD (reference sequence). The V and J ends lost 0 bases and 2 bases, in that order; junction bases with no gene match: 6. The CDR3 sequence is 16 residues long. The CDR3 bases are TGCGCCAGCAGTGAGTCATCGGCTAGCGGTCAAGAGACCCAGTACTTC. Translation gives CASSESSASGQETQYF.

The J gene is TRBJ2-1, the V gene TRBV29-1; the match to TRBD1 covers 9 bases. Germline values: CDR1 SQVTM, CDR2 ANQGSEA. V trimming: 0 bases; J trimming: 3 bases; junction bases outside the gene matches: 6. This CDR3 has 16 residues. Written as DNA, the CDR3 is TGCAGCGTTGAAGATCTAGGGACAGGGAACTACAATGAGCAGTTCTTC. Translated, it gives CSVEDLGTGNYNEQFF.

The chain employs TRBV5-1 and TRBJ2-7; unclear D gene. Germline CDR1 is SGHRS and CDR2 is YFSETQ. Trimming shortened V by 1 base and J by 2 bases, and 7 bases separated the two germline ends. The CDR3 length is 13 residues. The CDR3 DNA follows: TGCGCCAGCAGCTTGCCCCCTACCTACGAGCAGTACTTC. This sequence encodes CASSLPPTYEQYF.

J is TRBJ1-1 and V is TRBV11-2, with D unclear. The CDR3 length is 14 residues. Trimming removed 4 bases from V and 2 bases from J, with 11 bases in between. Per germline, CDR1 SGHAT and CDR2 FQNNGV. The CDR3 region has the DNA TGTGCCAGCAGCTCTCAGTGGATCAACACTGAAGCTTTCTTT. Protein: CASSSQWINTEAFF.

CDR3 in DNA: TGTGCCAGCAAAGCCGACAGGTCTGGGATCGACGAGCAGTACTTC. Protein sequence: CASKADRSGIDEQYF. The V and J genes are TRBV6-5 and TRBJ2-7, with D perhaps matching TRBD1 (6 bases). V was shortened by 7 bases and J by 5 bases, with 21 bases between the two germline ends. CDR1 and CDR2 from the germline V gene are MNHEY and SVGAGI. The CDR3 totals 15 residues.

The V gene is TRBV27, the J gene TRBJ2-7, with a tentative D call TRBD1 (6 bases). The germline V and J ends were trimmed by 2 bases and 1 base, with 9 bases remaining between them. Germline lookup yields CDR1 MNHEY and CDR2 SMNVEV (reference sequence). The CDR3 contains 14 residues. The CDR3 sequence is CASSLVGGSYEQYF. CDR3 in DNA: TGTGCCAGCAGTTTAGTAGGGGGATCCTACGAGCAGTACTTC.

The chain links TRBV13 to TRBJ2-3, with 11 bases that match TRBD2. In germline, CDR1 is PRHDT, CDR2 FYEKMQ (reference sequence). J lost 3 bases, V lost 5 bases, and 7 bases had no gene match. The CDR3 is 16 residues long. The CDR3 reads CASSPASGGLTDTQYF. The CDR3 DNA follows: TGTGCCAGCAGCCCCGCTAGCGGGGGGCTTACAGATACGCAGTATTTT.

The rearrangement joins TRBV30 to TRBJ1-4, with 8 bases lining up with TRBD1. CDR1 and CDR2 from the germline V gene are GTSNPN and SVGIG (reference sequence). The length of the CDR3 is 16 residues. The junction had 4 bases not matched to a gene; V was cut back by 1 base and J by 0 bases. The CDR3 spells CAWSGGQGSTNEKLFF. As DNA, the CDR3 is TGTGCCTGGAGTGGAGGACAGGGCTCAACTAATGAAAAACTGTTTTTT. Full variable domain (rest looked up from reference TRBV30 and TRBJ1-4): SQTIHQWPATLVQPVGSPLSLECTVEGTSNPNLYWYRQAAGRGLQLLFYSVGIGQISSEVPQNLSASRPQDRQFILSSKKLLLSDSGFYLCAWSGGQGSTNEKLFFGSGTQLSVL.

The chain uses TRBV7-2 and TRBJ1-1; D gene uncertain. Looked up from germline, CDR1 is SGHTA and CDR2 is FQGNSA. Trimming shortened V by 4 bases and J by 4 bases, and 13 bases separated the two germline ends. The CDR3 covers 14 residues. In DNA form, the CDR3 reads TGTGCCAGCAGCTCCGTCTTTGGTCGCACTGAAGCTTTCTTT. This translates into CASSSVFGRTEAFF. Full variable domain (outside the CDR3, taken from reference TRBV7-2 and TRBJ1-1): GAGVSQSPSNKVTEKGKDVELRCDPISGHTALYWYRQSLGQGLEFLIYFQGNSAPDKSGLPSDRFSAERTGGSVSTLTIQRTQQEDSAVYLCASSSVFGRTEAFFGQGTRLTVV.

V usage is TRBV18 and J usage is TRBJ2-1; tentative D call: TRBD1 (6 bases). Germline assignment: CDR1 KGHSH and CDR2 LQKENI. This CDR3 is 16 amino acids long. Trimming stripped 2 bases from V and 7 bases from J, with 18 bases between. This chain's CDR3 is CASSPSDRSLGNEQFF. The CDR3 coding sequence is TGTGCCAGCTCACCATCAGACAGGTCCTTGGGGAATGAGCAGTTCTTC. Full variable domain (remainder filled in from reference TRBV18 and TRBJ2-1): NAGVMQNPRHLVRRRGQEARLRCSPMKGHSHVYWYRQLPEEGLKFMVYLQKENIIDESGMPKERFSAEFPKEGPSILRIQQVVRGDSAAYFCASSPSDRSLGNEQFFGPGTRLTVL.

The V call is TRBV5-1, the J call TRBJ2-2; TRBD2 aligns across 8 bases. The germline V gene encodes CDR1 SGHRS and CDR2 YFSETQ. J lost 4 bases, V lost 3 bases, and 5 bases had no gene match. CDR3 size: 15 residues. The CDR3 here is CASSWGRGATGELFF. DNA for the CDR3: TGCGCCAGCAGCTGGGGGCGGGGGGCCACCGGGGAGCTGTTTTTT.

The chain is built from TRBV7-3 and TRBJ2-3; 7 positions match TRBD1. Per the germline V gene, CDR1 is SGHTA and CDR2 is FQGTGA. V shed 5 bases, J shed 11 bases, and the junction held 10 bases outside the gene matches. CDR3 length: 13 residues. The CDR3 region is CASSTGDSRKQYF. The CDR3 DNA reads TGTGCCAGCAGCACAGGGGACAGTCGGAAGCAGTATTTT.

V and J are TRBV5-4 and TRBJ1-2, with 9 bases identical to TRBD1. The J segment lost 4 bases and the V segment lost 0 bases, leaving 4 bases of the junction unmatched. The germline V gene encodes CDR1 SGHNT and CDR2 YYREEE (reference sequence). The CDR3 extends over 15 amino acids. The CDR3 here is CASSLGGQGTYGYTF. The CDR3 DNA follows: TGTGCCAGCAGCTTGGGGGGACAGGGCACCTATGGCTACACCTTC. Looking up the rest from reference TRBV5-4 and TRBJ1-2 gives the full variable domain: ETGVTQSPTHLIKTRGQQVTLRCSSQSGHNTVSWYQQALGQGPQFIFQYYREEENGRGNFPPRFSGLQFPNYSSELNVNALELDDSALYLCASSLGGQGTYGYTFGSGTRLTVV.